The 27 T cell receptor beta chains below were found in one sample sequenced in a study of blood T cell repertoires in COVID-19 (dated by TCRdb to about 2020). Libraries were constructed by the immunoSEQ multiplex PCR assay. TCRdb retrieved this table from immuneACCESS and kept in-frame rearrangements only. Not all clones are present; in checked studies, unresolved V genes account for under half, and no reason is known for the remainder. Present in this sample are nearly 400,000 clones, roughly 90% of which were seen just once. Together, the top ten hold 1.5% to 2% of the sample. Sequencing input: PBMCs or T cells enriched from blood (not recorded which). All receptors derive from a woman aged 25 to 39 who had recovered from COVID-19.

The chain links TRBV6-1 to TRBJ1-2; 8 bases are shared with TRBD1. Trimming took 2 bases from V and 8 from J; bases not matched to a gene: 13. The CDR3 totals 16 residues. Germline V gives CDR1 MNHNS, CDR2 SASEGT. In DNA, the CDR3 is TGTGCCAGCAGTGAAAATCTCGCCAGGGGGCCGATCGGCTACACCTTC. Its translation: CASSENLARGPIGYTF.

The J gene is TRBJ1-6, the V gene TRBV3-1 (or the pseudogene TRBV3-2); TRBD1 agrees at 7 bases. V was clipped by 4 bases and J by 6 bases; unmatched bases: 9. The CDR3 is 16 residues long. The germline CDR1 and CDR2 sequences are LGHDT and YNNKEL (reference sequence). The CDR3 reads CASSPRPGQRNSPLHF. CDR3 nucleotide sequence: TGTGCCAGCAGCCCCCGTCCGGGACAGCGTAATTCACCCCTCCACTTT.

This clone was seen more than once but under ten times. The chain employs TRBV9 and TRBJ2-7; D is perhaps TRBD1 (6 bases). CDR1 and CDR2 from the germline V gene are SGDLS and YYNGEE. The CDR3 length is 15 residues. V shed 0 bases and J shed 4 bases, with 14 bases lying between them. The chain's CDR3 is CASSVADWGQYEQYF. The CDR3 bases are TGTGCCAGCAGCGTAGCTGATTGGGGGCAGTACGAGCAGTACTTC.

CDR3 DNA: TGTGCCAGCAGGGAAGCAACAGGGCCTCGCACTGAAGCTTTCTTT. Protein sequence: CASREATGPRTEAFF. This chain links TRBV28 with TRBJ1-1, with D perhaps TRBD1 (6 bases). Germline V CDR1 and CDR2: MDHEN, SYDVKM. Trimming took 6 bases from V and 4 from J, leaving 18 bases between them. The CDR3 has 15 residues. The variable domain in full, with the rest retrieved from reference TRBV28 and TRBJ1-1, is DVKVTQSSRYLVKRTGEKVFLECVQDMDHENMFWYRQDPGLGLRLIYFSYDVKMKEKGDIPEGYSVSREKKERFSLILESASTNQTSMYLCASREATGPRTEAFFGQGTRLTVV.

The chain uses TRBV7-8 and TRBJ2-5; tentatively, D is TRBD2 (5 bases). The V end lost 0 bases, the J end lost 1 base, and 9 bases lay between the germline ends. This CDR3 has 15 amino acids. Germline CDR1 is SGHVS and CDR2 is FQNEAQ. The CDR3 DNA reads TGTGCCAGCAGCTTAGCAAGCGGAATCCAAGAGACCCAGTACTTC. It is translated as CASSLASGIQETQYF.

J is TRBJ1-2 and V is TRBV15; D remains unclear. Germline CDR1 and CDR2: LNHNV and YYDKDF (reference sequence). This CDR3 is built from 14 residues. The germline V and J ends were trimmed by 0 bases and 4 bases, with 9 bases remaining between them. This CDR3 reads CATSRDPTAYGYTF. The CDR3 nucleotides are TGTGCCACCAGCAGAGATCCTACAGCCTATGGCTACACCTTC.

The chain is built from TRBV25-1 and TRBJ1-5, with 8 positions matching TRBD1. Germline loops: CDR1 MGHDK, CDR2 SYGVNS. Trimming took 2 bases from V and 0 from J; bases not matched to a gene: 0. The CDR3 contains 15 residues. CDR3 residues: CASSETGGSNQPQHF. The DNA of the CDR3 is TGTGCCAGCAGTGAAACAGGGGGTAGCAATCAGCCCCAGCATTTT.

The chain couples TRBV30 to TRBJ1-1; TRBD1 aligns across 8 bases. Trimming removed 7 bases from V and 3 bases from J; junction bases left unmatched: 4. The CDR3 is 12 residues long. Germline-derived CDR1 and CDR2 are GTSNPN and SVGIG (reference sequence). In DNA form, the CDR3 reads TGTGCCTATAACAGGGGGGACACTGAAGCTTTCTTT. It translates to CAYNRGDTEAFF.

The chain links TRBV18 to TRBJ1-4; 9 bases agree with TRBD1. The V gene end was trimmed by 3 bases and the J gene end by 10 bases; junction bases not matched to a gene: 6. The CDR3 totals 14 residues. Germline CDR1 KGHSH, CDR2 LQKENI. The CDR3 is CASSPGQGLGKLFF. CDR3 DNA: TGTGCCAGCTCACCGGGACAGGGTCTCGGAAAACTGTTTTTT.

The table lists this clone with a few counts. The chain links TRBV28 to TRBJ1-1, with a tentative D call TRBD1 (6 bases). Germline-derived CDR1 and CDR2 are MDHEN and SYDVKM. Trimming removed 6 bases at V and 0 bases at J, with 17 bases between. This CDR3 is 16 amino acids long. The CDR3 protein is CASRERTANMNTEAFF. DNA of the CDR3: TGTGCCAGCAGAGAGAGGACAGCGAACATGAACACTGAAGCTTTCTTT. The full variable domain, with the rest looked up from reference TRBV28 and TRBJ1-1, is DVKVTQSSRYLVKRTGEKVFLECVQDMDHENMFWYRQDPGLGLRLIYFSYDVKMKEKGDIPEGYSVSREKKERFSLILESASTNQTSMYLCASRERTANMNTEAFFGQGTRLTVV.

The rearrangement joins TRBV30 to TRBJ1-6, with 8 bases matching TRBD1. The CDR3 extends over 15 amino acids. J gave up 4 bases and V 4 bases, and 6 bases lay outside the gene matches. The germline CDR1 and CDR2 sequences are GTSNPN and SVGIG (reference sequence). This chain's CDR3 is CAWTFGTGYNSPLHF. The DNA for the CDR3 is TGTGCCTGGACTTTCGGGACAGGATATAATTCACCCCTCCACTTT.

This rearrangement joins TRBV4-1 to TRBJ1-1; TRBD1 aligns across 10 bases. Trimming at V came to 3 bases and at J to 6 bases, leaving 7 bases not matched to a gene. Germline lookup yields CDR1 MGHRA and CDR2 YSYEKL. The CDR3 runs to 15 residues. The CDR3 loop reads CASSHPLGQGAEAFF. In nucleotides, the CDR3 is TGCGCCAGCAGCCACCCCCTAGGACAGGGGGCTGAAGCTTTCTTT.

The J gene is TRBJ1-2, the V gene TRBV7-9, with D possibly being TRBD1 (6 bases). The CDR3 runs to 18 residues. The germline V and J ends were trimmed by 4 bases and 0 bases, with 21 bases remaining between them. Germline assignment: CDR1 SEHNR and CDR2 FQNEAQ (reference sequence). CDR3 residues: CASSSSSGGRQTNYGYTF. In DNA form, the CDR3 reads TGTGCCAGCAGCTCCTCTTCGGGGGGCCGACAGACTAACTATGGCTACACCTTC.

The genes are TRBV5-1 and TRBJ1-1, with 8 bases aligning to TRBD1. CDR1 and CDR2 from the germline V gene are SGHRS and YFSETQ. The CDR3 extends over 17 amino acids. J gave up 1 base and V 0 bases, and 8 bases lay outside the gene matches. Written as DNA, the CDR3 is TGCGCCAGCAGCTTGGACGCAGGGGGCTCATGGAACACTGAAGCTTTCTTT. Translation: CASSLDAGGSWNTEAFF. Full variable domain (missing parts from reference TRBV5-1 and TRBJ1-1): KAGVTQTPRYLIKTRGQQVTLSCSPISGHRSVSWYQQTPGQGLQFLFEYFSETQRNKGNFPGRFSGRQFSNSRSEMNVSTLELGDSALYLCASSLDAGGSWNTEAFFGQGTRLTVV.

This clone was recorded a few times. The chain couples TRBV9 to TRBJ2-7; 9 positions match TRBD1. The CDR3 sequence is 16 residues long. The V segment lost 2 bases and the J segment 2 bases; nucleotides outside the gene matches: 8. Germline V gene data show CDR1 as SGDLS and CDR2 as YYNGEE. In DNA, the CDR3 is TGTGCCAGCAGCGTCATTCCGGGACAGGGACCCTACGAGCAGTACTTC. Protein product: CASSVIPGQGPYEQYF. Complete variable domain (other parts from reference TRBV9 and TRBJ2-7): DSGVTQTPKHLITATGQRVTLRCSPRSGDLSVYWYQQSLDQGLQFLIQYYNGEERAKGNILERFSAQQFPDLHSELNLSSLELGDSALYFCASSVIPGQGPYEQYFGPGTRLTVT.

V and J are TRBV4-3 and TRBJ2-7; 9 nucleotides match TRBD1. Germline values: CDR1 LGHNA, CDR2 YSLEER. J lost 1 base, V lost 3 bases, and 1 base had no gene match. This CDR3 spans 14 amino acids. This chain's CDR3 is CASSQGQGSYEQYF. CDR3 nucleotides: TGCGCCAGCAGCCAGGGACAGGGATCCTACGAGCAGTACTTC.

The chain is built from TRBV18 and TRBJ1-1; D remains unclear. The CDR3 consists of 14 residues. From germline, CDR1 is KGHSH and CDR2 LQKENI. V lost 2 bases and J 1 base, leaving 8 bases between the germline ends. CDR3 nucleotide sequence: TGTGCCAGCTCACCATCAAGACAGAACACTGAAGCTTTCTTT. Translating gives CASSPSRQNTEAFF.

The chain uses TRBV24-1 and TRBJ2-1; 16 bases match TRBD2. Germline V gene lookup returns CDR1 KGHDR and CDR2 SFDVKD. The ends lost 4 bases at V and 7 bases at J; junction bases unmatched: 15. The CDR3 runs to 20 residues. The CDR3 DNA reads TGTGCCACCAGTGACCCCCGTGGGACTAGCGGGAGGGCGTGGGGTAATGAGCAGTTCTTC. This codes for CATSDPRGTSGRAWGNEQFF.

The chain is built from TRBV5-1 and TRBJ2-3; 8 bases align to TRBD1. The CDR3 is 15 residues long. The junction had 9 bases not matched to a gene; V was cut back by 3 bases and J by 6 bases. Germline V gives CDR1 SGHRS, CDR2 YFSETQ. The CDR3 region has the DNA TGCGCCAGCAGCTCCATTAAGACAGGGGCCGATACGCAGTATTTT. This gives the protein CASSSIKTGADTQYF.

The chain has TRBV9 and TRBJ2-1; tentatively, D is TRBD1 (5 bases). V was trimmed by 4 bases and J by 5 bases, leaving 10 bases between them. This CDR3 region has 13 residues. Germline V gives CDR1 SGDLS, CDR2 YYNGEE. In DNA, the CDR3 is TGTGCCAGCAGCCCCGACAGAGACAATGAGCAGTTCTTC. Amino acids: CASSPDRDNEQFF. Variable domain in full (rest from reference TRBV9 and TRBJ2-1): DSGVTQTPKHLITATGQRVTLRCSPRSGDLSVYWYQQSLDQGLQFLIQYYNGEERAKGNILERFSAQQFPDLHSELNLSSLELGDSALYFCASSPDRDNEQFFGPGTRLTVL.

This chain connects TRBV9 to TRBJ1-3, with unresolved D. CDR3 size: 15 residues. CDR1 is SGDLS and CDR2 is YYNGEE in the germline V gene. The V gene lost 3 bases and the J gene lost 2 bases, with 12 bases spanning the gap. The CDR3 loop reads CASSESGATGNTIYF. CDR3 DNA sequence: TGTGCCAGCAGCGAATCAGGCGCAACTGGAAACACCATATATTTT.

The CDR3 loop is CASSSVQGVTDEKLFF. The CDR3 bases are TGTGCCAGCTCATCAGTACAGGGGGTTACGGATGAAAAACTGTTTTTT. This rearrangement joins TRBV18 to TRBJ1-4, with 8 nucleotides matching TRBD1. With V trimmed by 5 bases and J by 6 bases, 11 bases remained unmatched. This CDR3 has 16 residues. Per the germline V gene, CDR1 is KGHSH and CDR2 is LQKENI.

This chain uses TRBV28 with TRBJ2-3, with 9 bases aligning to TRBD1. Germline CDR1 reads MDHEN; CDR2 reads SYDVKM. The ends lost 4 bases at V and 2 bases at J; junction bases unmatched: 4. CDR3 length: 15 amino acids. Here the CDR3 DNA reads TGTGCCAGCAGTTGGACAGGGGAAATCACAGATACGCAGTATTTT. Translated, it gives CASSWTGEITDTQYF.

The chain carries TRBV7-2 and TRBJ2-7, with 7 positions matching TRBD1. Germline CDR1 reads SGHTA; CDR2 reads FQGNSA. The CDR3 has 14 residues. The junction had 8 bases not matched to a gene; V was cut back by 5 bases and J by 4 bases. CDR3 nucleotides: TGTGCCAGCAGCCGGGACAGAAAATCGTACGAGCAGTACTTC. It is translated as CASSRDRKSYEQYF.

CDR3: CASSLTGKGNQPQHF. DNA of the CDR3: TGCGCCAGCAGCTTGACAGGGAAGGGCAATCAGCCCCAGCATTTT. This chain connects TRBV5-1 to TRBJ1-5; possible D gene TRBD1, 6 bases. Germline CDR1 SGHRS, CDR2 YFSETQ. Trimming shortened V by 1 base and J by 2 bases, and 10 bases separated the two germline ends. The CDR3 totals 15 residues.

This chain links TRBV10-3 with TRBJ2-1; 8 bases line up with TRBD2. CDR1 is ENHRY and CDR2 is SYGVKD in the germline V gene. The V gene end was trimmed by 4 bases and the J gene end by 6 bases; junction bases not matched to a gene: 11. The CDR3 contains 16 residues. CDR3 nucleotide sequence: TGTGCCATCAGTGTGGCGACTAGCGCCCTGGCCAATGAGCAGTTCTTC. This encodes CAISVATSALANEQFF.

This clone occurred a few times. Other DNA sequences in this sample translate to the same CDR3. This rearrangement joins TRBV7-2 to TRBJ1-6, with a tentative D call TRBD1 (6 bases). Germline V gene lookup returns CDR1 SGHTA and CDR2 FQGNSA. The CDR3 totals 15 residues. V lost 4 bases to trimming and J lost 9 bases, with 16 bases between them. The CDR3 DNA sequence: TGTGCCAGCAGCTCCCGTGGGAGAGGGGGTTCACCCCTCCACTTT. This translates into CASSSRGRGGSPLHF.